The 6 T cell receptor beta chains given below trace back to one sample, sequenced in a study of CD4 T cells in relation to SARS-CoV-2 and coronaviruses. Generated by immunoSEQ multiplex PCR, the TCRdb table keeps only in-frame clones and is missing some. The data show just over 35,000 clones, with over 60% seen just once and about a fifth held by the top ten. These TCRs' antigens remain unknown. The material sequenced was memory CD4+ T cells from PBMCs, cultured in vitro. The receptors derive from an adult with COVID-19.

The J gene is TRBJ2-2, the V gene TRBV5-5; 8 nucleotides match TRBD2. CDR1 is SGHKS and CDR2 is YYEKEE in the germline V gene (reference sequence). The J segment lost 6 bases and the V segment lost 0 bases, leaving 7 bases of the junction unmatched. The CDR3 extends over 16 amino acids. The DNA of the CDR3 is TGTGCCAGCAGCTTGGTAGTAACGGGAGGGGCCGGGGAGCTGTTTTTT. It specifies CASSLVVTGGAGELFF.

The chain links TRBV5-6 to TRBJ2-5, with 7 positions matching TRBD2. V lost 4 bases to trimming and J lost 2 bases; unmatched junction nucleotides: 11. This CDR3 region has 16 residues. Germline V gene sequence: CDR1 SGHDT, CDR2 YYEEEE. The CDR3 DNA sequence: TGTGCCAGCAGCACCCGGCCCCTAGCGGTTCAAGAGACCCAGTACTTC. Translating gives CASSTRPLAVQETQYF.

This sequence joins TRBV24-1 and TRBJ2-1; 12 nucleotides match TRBD2. This CDR3 has 18 amino acids. V lost 6 bases and J lost 2; bases outside the gene matches: 10. CDR1 and CDR2 (germline): KGHDR, SFDVKD. CDR3 sequence reads: CATSPRASGRAPYNEQFF. In nucleotides, the CDR3 is TGTGCCACCAGTCCGAGGGCTAGCGGGAGGGCCCCCTACAATGAGCAGTTCTTC.

In its sample, this clone was seen once. The gene calls are TRBV5-1 and TRBJ2-3; 10 nucleotides align to TRBD2. This CDR3 has 15 amino acids. Germline V gene lookup returns CDR1 SGHRS and CDR2 YFSETQ. After removal of 7 bases from V and 5 bases from J, the junction contained 10 bases not matched to a gene. The CDR3 spells CASETGLAFGDTQYF. CDR3 in DNA: TGCGCCAGCGAAACGGGACTAGCGTTCGGAGATACGCAGTATTTT.

V gene TRBV28 combines with J gene TRBJ1-5; D might be TRBD1 (6 bases). Germline CDR1 reads MDHEN; CDR2 reads SYDVKM. Trimming pared 5 bases from V and 7 bases from J, leaving 15 bases between. This CDR3 is 14 amino acids long. This CDR3 is CASSLGGGGQPQHF. Here the CDR3 DNA reads TGTGCCAGCAGTCTGGGGGGCGGTGGGCAGCCCCAGCATTTT.

V usage is TRBV19 and J usage is TRBJ2-3; D call uncertain. The length of the CDR3 is 11 residues. Germline V CDR1 and CDR2: LNHDA, SQIVND (reference sequence). Trimming left V 4 bases short and J 5 bases short, with 4 bases between. The CDR3 sequence: CASSTLDTQYF. CDR3 nucleotides: TGTGCCAGTAGTACCCTAGATACGCAGTATTTT.